This paragraph covers one T cell receptor (beta chain) sequence. Antigen specificity is unknown. CD45RO-negative, CCR7-positively selected cells formed the naive CD8 fraction, excluding terminally differentiated effector memory CD45RA+ cells. Study donors comprised healthy, HIV-negative adults devoid of recent acute infection or vaccination. Each sample came from a Caucasian adult donor living in Nashville, Tennessee. This entry is derived from a study of shared clonotypes between healthy human individuals. Study-wide results and limits: Clonotype sharing among donors likely depends on sequencing depth.

Looked up from germline, CDR1 is SGHKS and CDR2 is YYEKEE (reference sequence). V dropped 2 bases and J dropped 1 base, with 13 bases sitting between them. The CDR3 spans 15 residues. Clones were read by immunoSEQ multiplex PCR, and TCRdb kept only the in-frame ones, dropping some. The data contain 700,000 to 950,000 clones, around 96% of them seen just once; the ten biggest clones take up about 0.22%. The sequenced material came from naive CD8+ T cells sorted from blood. The chain employs TRBV5-5 and TRBJ2-7; a weak D match, TRBD2 (5 bases). This TCR was sampled from a man under 40 in good health. Here the CDR3 DNA reads TGTGCCAGCAGCTTTCGAGCGGAGAGATCCTACGAGCAGTACTTC. Encoded protein: CASSFRAERSYEQYF.